The 23 T cell receptor beta chains listed next were all sequenced from one sample in a study of regulatory T cells in long-lasting Graves disease. Arm-PCR with iRepertoire HTBI primers amplified the CDR3 regions for these TCR beta libraries. TCRdb reanalysed the multiplex PCR reads using MiXCR and keeps one entry per CDR3 protein. The sample lists around 420,000 distinct CDR3 sequences; 15% to 17% were seen once. Regarding time point: newly diagnosed GD, antithyroid drugs for less than 3 months. Construction of the TCR library relied on RNA isolated from PBMCs. The sequencing here drew on peripheral blood mononuclear cells (PBMCs), taken at new diagnosis, from a patient treated with antithyroid drugs. All receptors come from a female donor with Graves disease.

This clonotype was seen many times. The chain recombines TRBV13 with TRBJ2-7; 8 nucleotides match TRBD1. Germline V gene sequence: CDR1 PRHDT, CDR2 FYEKMQ (reference sequence). The CDR3 extends over 13 amino acids. With 4 bases clipped from V and 5 bases from J, the junction kept 4 bases outside the gene matches. The CDR3 DNA reads as TGTGCCAGCAGCTCCCAACAGGGGGACGAGCAGTACTTC. It yields the protein CASSSQQGDEQYF.

The table lists this clonotype with many counts. The chain carries TRBV30 and TRBJ2-7; D perhaps matches TRBD1 (6 bases). Trimming stripped 4 bases from V and 6 bases from J, with 13 bases between. CDR3 size: 12 residues. Germline V CDR1 and CDR2: GTSNPN, SVGIG (reference sequence). The CDR3 region is CAWTSGAAEQYF. The DNA for the CDR3 is TGTGCCTGGACCTCAGGGGCCGCCGAGCAGTACTTC.

In the case of this clonotype: A much larger clonotype is one base distant, so this may be a read error. The chain couples TRBV9 to TRBJ2-3; D might be TRBD1 (6 bases). The CDR3 spans 15 residues. The germline V and J ends were trimmed by 7 bases and 1 base, with 16 bases remaining between them. Germline V gives CDR1 SGDLS, CDR2 YYNGEE. CDR3 sequence reads: CASGEDGTRTDTQYF. The CDR3 DNA reads TGTGCCAGCGGCGAGGACGGGACACGCACAGATACGCAGTATTTT.

V and J are TRBV6-1 and TRBJ2-1; maybe TRBD2 (5 bases). The V and J ends lost 5 bases and 9 bases respectively, with 14 bases between them. Germline assignment: CDR1 MNHNS and CDR2 SASEGT. CDR3 length: 13 residues. CDR3 region: CASSPSTGSEQFF. CDR3 DNA sequence: TGTGCCAGCAGTCCCTCTACTGGGAGTGAGCAGTTCTTC.

This chain links TRBV15 with TRBJ1-1; D remains unclear. Germline CDR1 reads LNHNV; CDR2 reads YYDKDF (reference sequence). The CDR3 spans 14 residues. The V gene lost 1 base and the J gene lost 1 base, with 7 bases spanning the gap. CDR3 sequence: CATSRVRGNTEAFF. CDR3 nucleotides: TGTGCCACCAGCAGAGTTCGAGGGAACACTGAAGCTTTCTTT.

There are many counts of this clonotype. V is TRBV11-2 and J is TRBJ2-1; maybe TRBD2 (6 bases). V dropped 3 bases and J dropped 2 bases, with 14 bases sitting between them. The CDR3 extends over 16 amino acids. Per germline, CDR1 SGHAT and CDR2 FQNNGV. The CDR3 DNA sequence: TGTGCCAGCAGCTTTCTGTGGGGGGAGGCCTACAATGAGCAGTTCTTC. Encoded protein: CASSFLWGEAYNEQFF.

In its sample, this clonotype was seen many times. The CDR3 sequence: CASSLGAAGREQYF. CDR3 nucleotides: TGTGCCAGCAGTTTAGGAGCGGCGGGCCGAGAGCAGTACTTC. The chain carries TRBV12-3 or TRBV12-4 and TRBJ2-7; the D gene is possibly TRBD2 (5 bases). The CDR3 is 14 residues long. Trimming cost V 1 base and J 7 bases, with 14 bases left between them.

This clonotype has at least ten counts. V is TRBV11-2 and J is TRBJ2-1; a possible D gene is TRBD1 (5 bases). The CDR3 loop spans 18 amino acids. Germline V gene sequence: CDR1 SGHAT, CDR2 FQNNGV. With 4 bases removed from V and 7 bases from J, the gap between germline ends came to 26 bases. DNA of the CDR3: TGTGCCAGCAGCTCCGGCCAAATCGCTAGGGTTAAGGGGAATGAGCAGTTCTTC. Translating it yields CASSSGQIARVKGNEQFF.

This clonotype was found many times. V is TRBV29-1 and J is TRBJ2-3, with D uncertain. This CDR3 spans 17 amino acids. Germline CDR1 SQVTM, CDR2 ANQGSEA. Trimming pared 1 base from V and 0 bases from J, leaving 17 bases between. CDR3 region: CSVEVWATRYSTDTQYF. Written as DNA, the CDR3 is TGCAGCGTTGAAGTCTGGGCCACCCGGTATAGCACAGATACGCAGTATTTT.

This clonotype appeared many times. The chain combines TRBV28 with TRBJ2-7, with 7 positions matching TRBD2. After removal of 7 bases from V and 2 bases from J, the junction contained 14 bases not matched to a gene. From germline, CDR1 is MDHEN and CDR2 SYDVKM. The length of the CDR3 is 16 residues. CDR3 nucleotides: TGTGCCAGCATCCAAAGCACGGGGGGACTCACCTACGAGCAGTACTTC. Amino acid sequence: CASIQSTGGLTYEQYF.

This clonotype was observed many times. The genes are TRBV9 and TRBJ2-6; D is unclear. The V and J ends lost 0 bases and 6 bases respectively, with 10 bases between them. Germline V gene sequence: CDR1 SGDLS, CDR2 YYNGEE. This CDR3 comprises 15 residues. The CDR3 spells CASSVGSGSANVLTF. The CDR3 nucleotides read TGTGCCAGCAGCGTAGGTTCCGGGTCGGCCAACGTCCTGACTTTC.

DNA of the CDR3: TGTGCCAGCAGCCTTGGACAGGGGGCGACCCTCGGTGGCTACGAGCAGTACTTC. Translated, it gives CASSLGQGATLGGYEQYF. The rearrangement links TRBV3-1 to TRBJ2-7; TRBD1 matches at 11 bases. This CDR3 has 18 residues. V trimming: 4 bases; J trimming: 3 bases; junction bases outside the gene matches: 14. Per the germline V gene, CDR1 is LGHDT and CDR2 is YNNKEL (reference sequence).

The chain joins TRBV25-1 to TRBJ2-1; 12 nucleotides align to TRBD2. The CDR3 sequence is 18 residues long. The junction had 9 bases not matched to a gene; V was cut back by 5 bases and J by 1 base. From germline, CDR1 is MGHDK and CDR2 SYGVNS. In DNA, the CDR3 is TGTGCCAGCAGTTGGCGCACTAGCGGGGGGCCATCCTACAATGAGCAGTTCTTC. Amino acids: CASSWRTSGGPSYNEQFF.

Worth noting for this clonotype: A much larger clone is a single base away; this may be a read error. The chain carries TRBV4-1 and TRBJ1-2, with no clear D. The length of the CDR3 is 14 residues. Germline V CDR1 and CDR2: MGHRA, YSYEKL. CDR3 nucleotide sequence: TGCGCCAGCGGCCAAGTGCAGGATAACTATGGCTACACCTTC. Translated, it gives CASGQVQDNYGYTF.

This clonotype was detected ten times or more. The rearrangement links TRBV5-6 to TRBJ1-2; D remains ambiguous. Germline CDR1 SGHDT, CDR2 YYEEEE. The CDR3 spans 14 residues. Trimming cost V 4 bases and J 6 bases, with 16 bases left between them. The CDR3 bases are TGTGCCAGCAGCGTTCTGACCGTTTATCATGGCTACACCTTC. This sequence encodes CASSVLTVYHGYTF. The whole variable domain, filled in from reference TRBV5-6 and TRBJ1-2, reads DAGVTQSPTHLIKTRGQQVTLRCSPKSGHDTVSWYQQALGQGPQFIFQYYEEEERQRGNFPDRFSGHQFPNYSSELNVNALLLGDSALYLCASSVLTVYHGYTFGSGTRLTVV.

The gene calls are TRBV12-3 or TRBV12-4 and TRBJ1-5; a possible D gene is TRBD1 (6 bases). Trimming shortened V by 7 bases and J by 5 bases, and 12 bases separated the two germline ends. This CDR3 contains 13 residues. CDR3 protein: CASTRDTYQPQHF. The CDR3 nucleotides are TGTGCCAGCACCCGGGACACCTATCAGCCCCAGCATTTT.

This clonotype occurred many times. A read error is likely, as this CDR3 ends without the conserved phenylalanine or tryptophan. The limits of the CDR3 on the DNA are not certain, so only TCRdb's listed CDR3 is given. V and J are TRBV7-9 and TRBJ2-1; TRBD1 is the table's D call, not checked against the DNA. The CDR3 is 13 residues long, counting both termini. CDR1 is SEHNR and CDR2 is FQNEAQ in the germline V gene (reference sequence). CDR3 residues: CASSFSGQLGREV.

This clonotype was seen many times. The chain carries TRBV6-1 and TRBJ1-5; no firm D call. The CDR3 spans 13 residues. The V gene lost 9 bases and the J gene lost 6 bases, with 15 bases spanning the gap. Germline V gene data show CDR1 as MNHNS and CDR2 as SASEGT. Here the CDR3 DNA reads TGTGCCAGTGCGATTAGGACTGCTCAGCCCCAGCATTTT. This codes for CASAIRTAQPQHF.

This rearrangement joins TRBV27 to TRBJ1-2; 8 bases are a match to TRBD1. Germline V gives CDR1 MNHEY, CDR2 SMNVEV (reference sequence). J lost 3 bases, V lost 2 bases, and 8 bases had no gene match. CDR3 length: 16 residues. CDR3 in amino acids: CASSLRTGGPYYGYTF. CDR3 coding DNA: TGTGCCAGCAGTTTAAGAACAGGGGGACCTTACTATGGCTACACCTTC.

This clonotype was detected many times. The chain links TRBV9 to TRBJ2-3; D is unclear. CDR1 is SGDLS, CDR2 YYNGEE, per germline. The CDR3 is made up of 15 amino acids. V was cut by 0 bases and J by 2 bases, with 10 bases left in between. The CDR3 DNA sequence: TGTGCCAGCAGCGTAGCAAGGTCCCTCACAGATACGCAGTATTTT. Translating it yields CASSVARSLTDTQYF. Filled out from reference TRBV9 and TRBJ2-3, the complete variable domain reads DSGVTQTPKHLITATGQRVTLRCSPRSGDLSVYWYQQSLDQGLQFLIQYYNGEERAKGNILERFSAQQFPDLHSELNLSSLELGDSALYFCASSVARSLTDTQYFGPGTRLTVL.

This clonotype has at least ten counts. The chain combines TRBV2 with TRBJ2-3; maybe TRBD1 (5 bases). Germline V gene data show CDR1 as SNHLY and CDR2 as FYNNEI. The CDR3 has 14 residues. Trimming removed 10 bases from V and 2 bases from J, with 16 bases in between. The CDR3 nucleotides read TGTGCCAATCCCCAACACAGGATCACAGATACGCAGTATTTT. Its translation: CANPQHRITDTQYF.

In its sample, this clonotype was seen a few times. The J gene is TRBJ2-2, the V gene TRBV6-1; D not certain. Germline loops: CDR1 MNHNS, CDR2 SASEGT. V was trimmed by 7 bases and J by 1 base, leaving 10 bases between them. CDR3 length: 14 residues. CDR3 DNA sequence: TGTGCCAGCATGCCACTCAGGAACACCGGGGAGCTGTTTTTT. Its protein is CASMPLRNTGELFF.

This clonotype was counted at least ten times. The chain has TRBV2 and TRBJ2-3, with D possibly being TRBD2 (5 bases). Per the germline V gene, CDR1 is SNHLY and CDR2 is FYNNEI. V was trimmed by 7 bases and J by 0 bases, leaving 11 bases between them. This CDR3 is 14 amino acids long. Here the CDR3 reads CASIPGISTDTQYF. DNA of the CDR3: TGTGCCAGCATACCGGGAATTAGCACAGATACGCAGTATTTT. The entire variable domain, with the rest obtained from reference TRBV2 and TRBJ2-3, is as follows: EPEVTQTPSHQVTQMGQEVILRCVPISNHLYFYWYRQILGQKVEFLVSFYNNEISEKSEIFDDQFSVERPDGSNFTLKIRSTKLEDSAMYFCASIPGISTDTQYFGPGTRLTVL.